This T cell receptor beta chain was profiled in a study of identifying expanded T cells in peripheral blood. Germline V CDR1 and CDR2: SGHTA, FQGNSA. The CDR3 loop spans 16 amino acids. The ends were cut back, 3 bases at V and 1 base at J, with 13 bases in the middle. This clone was seen more than once but under ten times. Assay used: immunoSEQ multiplex PCR; TCRdb lists only in-frame clones, some missing. The top ten clones hold 18% of a sample with approximately 80,000 clones, approximately 84% of them seen once. Sequencing input: blood. The chain has TRBV7-2 and TRBJ1-3; TRBD1 might be the D (5 bases). The clonotype originates from a person between 18 and 69 years old in good health. CDR3 residues: CASSFGGGISGNTIYF. The DNA of the CDR3 is TGTGCCAGCAGCTTCGGCGGGGGTATATCTGGAAACACCATATATTTT.